This T cell receptor (beta chain) was sequenced during a study of T cell responses to AZD1222 COVID-19 vaccine. The germline V gene encodes CDR1 LGHDT and CDR2 YNNKEL (reference sequence). There are 18 residues in the CDR3. The V gene lost 4 bases and the J gene lost 5 bases, with 21 bases spanning the gap. Overall study results and limits: There were repertoire samples only from the period after the peak T cell response. Just a handful of people given AZD1222 tested seropositive at baseline. Clonal diversity was possibly underestimated, and the donors were mostly white British, with more females.

TCRdb's table, derived via immunoSEQ multiplex PCR, lists solely in-frame clones and lacks some. This repertoire shows some 150,000 clones, around 90% found once; its top ten account for over 2.5%. With respect to this clone: The antigen is not known.

This chain uses TRBV3-1 (or the pseudogene TRBV3-2) with TRBJ1-6; perhaps TRBD1 as D (5 bases). Here the sequenced sample was peripheral blood, taken on day 0 of AZD1222 vaccination. The sequence was obtained from an adult in good health. The DNA of the CDR3 is TGTGCCAGCAGCCCCCGGAATTGGGGGGGATTTAATAATTCACCCCTCCACTTT. This translates into CASSPRNWGGFNNSPLHF.